This passage covers 14 T cell receptor beta chains from one sample sequenced in a study of T cells in Graves' hyperthyroidism and ophthalmopathy. TCR beta CDR3 sequences were amplified from RNA transcripts. First-round RT-PCR with HTBI primers amplified the TCR CDR3 region. TCRdb re-derived calls from the multiplex PCR reads in MiXCR, one entry per CDR3 protein. The sample includes about 600,000 distinct CDR3 sequences, 14% seen only once; the top ten take over 6%. Input material: blood. All receptors derive from a young woman with Graves' ophthalmopathy.

This clonotype was recorded many times. V gene TRBV7-3 combines with J gene TRBJ2-2, with 11 bases identical to TRBD2. J gave up 4 bases and V 5 bases, and 9 bases lay outside the gene matches. The germline gives CDR1 SGHTA, CDR2 FQGTGA. CDR3 length: 17 residues. The CDR3 sequence is CASSRISGRAGTGELFF. DNA for the CDR3: TGTGCCAGCAGCCGCATTAGCGGGAGGGCCGGCACCGGGGAGCTGTTTTTT.

Many counts were recorded for this clonotype. This chain joins TRBV28 and TRBJ2-7; either TRBD1 or TRBD2 may supply D (5 bases each). Germline CDR1 MDHEN, CDR2 SYDVKM. V lost 5 bases and J lost 4, with 15 bases in between. There are 14 residues in the CDR3. The CDR3 nucleotides are TGTGCCAGCAGTCCCGGGACGGTATCATACGAGCAGTACTTC. Its protein is CASSPGTVSYEQYF.

This clonotype was detected many times. The junction and the germline gene differ at one end; a read error may be behind it. The chain has TRBV9 and TRBJ2-5; possible D gene TRBD2, 6 bases. Germline V lookup: CDR1 SGDLS, CDR2 YYNGEE. The CDR3 totals 13 residues. CDR3 loop: CASSVGGEETQYF. The CDR3 region has the DNA TGTGCCAGCAGCGTAGGCGGGGAAGAGACCCAATACTTC.

The chain recombines TRBV2 with TRBJ1-2, with D unclear. V lost 4 bases and J lost 5, with 11 bases in between. CDR3 length: 13 residues. In germline, CDR1 is SNHLY, CDR2 FYNNEI. CDR3: CASSGLGLYGYTF. The CDR3 DNA reads TGTGCCAGCAGTGGCCTGGGGTTATATGGCTACACCTTC.

This clonotype showed up just a few times. The CDR3 spells CASSPNPWDYRSSTDTQYF. CDR3 DNA sequence: TGTGCCAGCAGCCCCAACCCCTGGGACTACCGATCTAGCACAGATACGCAGTATTTT. This sequence joins TRBV3-1 and TRBJ2-3; 7 bases fit TRBD2. V lost 4 bases and J lost 0; bases outside the gene matches: 16. The CDR3 runs 19 residues. Germline-derived CDR1 and CDR2 are LGHDT and YNNKEL (reference sequence).

In this sample, this clonotype turned up many times. The chain uses TRBV6-2 or TRBV6-3 and TRBJ1-5, with D tentatively TRBD1 (5 bases). In germline, CDR1 is MNHEY, CDR2 SVGEGT. V lost 7 bases to trimming and J lost 5 bases, with 18 bases between them. The length of the CDR3 is 15 residues. CDR3 nucleotide sequence: TGTGCCAGCACCCGGGGAGCAGGCAGGGATCAGCCCCAGCATTTT. This encodes CASTRGAGRDQPQHF.

The J gene is TRBJ1-5, the V gene TRBV20-1, with 7 bases identical to TRBD1. The CDR3 is 15 residues long. After removal of 6 bases from V and 8 bases from J, the junction contained 16 bases not matched to a gene. Germline values: CDR1 DFQATT, CDR2 SNEGSKA (reference sequence). The CDR3 loop reads CSALTPQTGRKPQHF. The CDR3 DNA sequence: TGCAGTGCCCTAACCCCGCAGACAGGGAGGAAGCCCCAGCATTTT.

This clonotype showed up just a few times. The rearrangement links TRBV7-2 to TRBJ1-3, with 10 positions matching TRBD1. This CDR3 contains 13 residues. Germline V gives CDR1 SGHTA, CDR2 FQGNSA. The V and J ends lost 8 bases and 4 bases, in that order; junction bases with no gene match: 2. Here the CDR3 reads CASWDRGGNTIYF. Written as DNA, the CDR3 is TGTGCCAGCTGGGACAGGGGAGGAAACACCATATATTTT.

In this sample, this clonotype turned up a few times. The CDR3, as DNA: TGTGCCAGTAGTATTGTGACGGAGGGCACTGAAGCTTTCTTT. This encodes CASSIVTEGTEAFF. V gene TRBV19 combines with J gene TRBJ1-1; D remains unclear. The CDR3 covers 14 residues. The germline CDR1 and CDR2 sequences are LNHDA and SQIVND (reference sequence). The V end was cut by 3 bases, the J end by 4 bases, with 12 bases between.

This clonotype showed up many times. The J gene is TRBJ2-3, the V gene TRBV11-3; weak D call: TRBD2 (6 bases). Germline assignment: CDR1 SGHNT and CDR2 YENEEA. CDR3 length equals 19 residues. The V and J ends lost 2 bases and 4 bases respectively, with 25 bases between them. This CDR3 reads CASSLWSPDKLARADTQYF. As DNA, the CDR3 is TGTGCCAGCAGCTTATGGTCCCCGGACAAACTAGCCCGGGCAGATACGCAGTATTTT.

This clonotype was seen ten or more times. DNA of the CDR3: TGTGCCAGCAGTTCGGGGGGTCTGGGCGGGACAGGGCTCTACGAGCAGTACTTC. Protein: CASSSGGLGGTGLYEQYF. The V gene is TRBV28, the J gene TRBJ2-7; TRBD1 matches at 9 bases. The CDR3 runs to 18 residues. Germline CDR1 reads MDHEN; CDR2 reads SYDVKM. Trimming removed 4 bases from V and 3 bases from J; junction bases left unmatched: 16.

This clonotype showed up just a few times. This chain joins TRBV10-3 and TRBJ1-1; the D is unclear. CDR1 ENHRY and CDR2 SYGVKD come from the germline V gene. Trimming took 1 base from V and 1 from J, leaving 10 bases between them. The CDR3 covers 15 residues. CDR3 nucleotides: TGTGCCATCAGTGAGTTTATAGGACGGAACACTGAAGCTTTCTTT. It yields the protein CAISEFIGRNTEAFF.

This clonotype was picked up many times. The chain couples TRBV30 to TRBJ2-1; no firm D call. Trimming removed 3 bases from V and 4 bases from J, with 10 bases in between. The CDR3 extends over 13 amino acids. The germline V gene has CDR1 GTSNPN and CDR2 SVGIG (reference sequence). For the CDR3, the DNA is TGTGCCTGGAGACGGACGAGTTACAATGAGCAGTTCTTC. This gives the protein CAWRRTSYNEQFF.

This clonotype was counted between two and nine times. The gene calls are TRBV6-2 or TRBV6-3 and TRBJ2-2; D uncertain. Trimming pared 7 bases from V and 2 bases from J, leaving 8 bases between. The CDR3 runs 13 residues. Per germline, CDR1 MNHEY and CDR2 SVGEGT. CDR3 nucleotides: TGTGCCAGCAATAGCCTCAACACCGGGGAGCTGTTTTTT. The encoded protein is CASNSLNTGELFF.